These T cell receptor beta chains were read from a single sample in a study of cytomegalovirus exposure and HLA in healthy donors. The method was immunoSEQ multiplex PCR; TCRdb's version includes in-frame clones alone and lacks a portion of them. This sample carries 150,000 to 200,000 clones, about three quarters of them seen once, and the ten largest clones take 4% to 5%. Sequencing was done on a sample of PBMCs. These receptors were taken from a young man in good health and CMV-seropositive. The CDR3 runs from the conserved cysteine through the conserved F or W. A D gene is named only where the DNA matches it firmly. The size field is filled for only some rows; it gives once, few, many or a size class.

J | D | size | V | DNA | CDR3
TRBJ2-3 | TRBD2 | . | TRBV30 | TGTGCCTGGAAAGGGGGACTAGCCTCAGATACGCAGTATTTT | CAWKGGLASDTQYF
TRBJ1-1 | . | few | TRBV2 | TGTGCCAGGAGACTTTTAATGAACACTGAAGCTTTCTTT | CARRLLMNTEAFF
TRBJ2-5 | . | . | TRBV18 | TGTGCCAGCTCACCGACGGAGGGGTCACGGGAGACCCAGTACTTC | CASSPTEGSRETQYF
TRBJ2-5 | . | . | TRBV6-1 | TGTGCCAGCAGGGAGATTGGGTCGGGGGAGACCCAGTACTTC | CASREIGSGETQYF
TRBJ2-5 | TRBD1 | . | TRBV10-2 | TGCGCCAGCAGTGGGGTCGCGGGGACAGGAGGAGAGACCCAGTACTTC | CASSGVAGTGGETQYF
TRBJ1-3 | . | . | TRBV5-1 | TGCGCCAGCAGCTTGGAGCGGGATAGCTCTGGAAACACCATATATTTT | CASSLERDSSGNTIYF
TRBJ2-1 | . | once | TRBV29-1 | TGCAGCGTTGGGGCGGGTAATTTTGGGTACAATGAGCAGTTCTTC | CSVGAGNFGYNEQFF
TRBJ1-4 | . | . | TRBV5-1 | TGCGCCAGCAGCCCATTGGACGGGATGGATGAAAAACTGTTTTTT | CASSPLDGMDEKLFF
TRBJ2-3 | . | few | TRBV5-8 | TGTGCCAGCAGCGACAGAGTCAGCACAGATACGCAGTATTTT | CASSDRVSTDTQYF
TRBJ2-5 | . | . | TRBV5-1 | TGCGCCAGCAGCTTGGATGGCGGGAAAGAGACCCAGTACTTC | CASSLDGGKETQYF
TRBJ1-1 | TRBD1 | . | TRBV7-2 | TGTGCCAGCAGGTTTGACAGGGAAACTGAAGCTTTCTTT | CASRFDRETEAFF
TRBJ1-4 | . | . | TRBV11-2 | TGTGCCAGCAGCTTAAGTGGGAGAAATGAAAAACTGTTTTTT | CASSLSGRNEKLFF
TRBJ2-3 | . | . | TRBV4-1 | TGCGCCAGCAGCCAAGAAAGTGTACTAGTGACAGATACGCAGTATTTT | CASSQESVLVTDTQYF
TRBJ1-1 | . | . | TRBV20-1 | TGCAGTGCTCAGGCACCCACTGAAGCTTTCTTT | CSAQAPTEAFF
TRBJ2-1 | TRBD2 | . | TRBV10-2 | TGCGCCAGCTTAACTAGCGGGAGTAGCAATGAGCAGTTCTTC | CASLTSGSSNEQFF
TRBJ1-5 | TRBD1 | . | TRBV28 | TGTGCCAGCAGTTTGGGACAGCCCAATCAGCCCCAGCATTTT | CASSLGQPNQPQHF
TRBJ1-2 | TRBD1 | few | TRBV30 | TGTGCCTGGAGTATGGACAGGGGCGACTATGGCTACACCTTC | CAWSMDRGDYGYTF
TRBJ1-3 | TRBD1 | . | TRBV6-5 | TGTGCCAGCAAAAACAGGGGGAAGGGAAACACCATATATTTT | CASKNRGKGNTIYF
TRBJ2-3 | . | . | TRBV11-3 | TGTGCCAGCAGCTTAGACTCAGATACGCAGTATTTT | CASSLDSDTQYF
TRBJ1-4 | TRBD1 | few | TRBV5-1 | TGCGCCAGCAGCTTTCTGGGACAGGGGGAAATAAATGAAAAACTGTTTTTT | CASSFLGQGEINEKLFF
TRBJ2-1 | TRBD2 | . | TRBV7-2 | TGTGCCAGCAGATACGGACTAGGAGATGAGCAGTTCTTC | CASRYGLGDEQFF
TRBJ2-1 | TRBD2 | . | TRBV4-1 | TGCGCCAGCAGCCAGGCCGGGACTAGCAGCTACAATGAGCAGTTCTTC | CASSQAGTSSYNEQFF
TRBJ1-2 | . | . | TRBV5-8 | TGTGCCAGCAGCTTTCAGGGGTCTAATGGCTACACCTTC | CASSFQGSNGYTF
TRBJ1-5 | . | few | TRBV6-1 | TGTGCCAGCAGTGAATGGGGGGTTAGCAATCAGCCCCAGCATTTT | CASSEWGVSNQPQHF
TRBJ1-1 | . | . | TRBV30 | TGTGCCTGGAGTTGGGCAGGGGTCGATACTGAAGCTTTCTTT | CAWSWAGVDTEAFF
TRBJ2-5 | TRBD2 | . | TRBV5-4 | TGTGCCAGCAGCTTGGAGGCTAGCGGAGGGGAGACCCAGTACTTC | CASSLEASGGETQYF
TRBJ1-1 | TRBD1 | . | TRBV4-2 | TGTGCCAGCAGCCCGCGTCCCGGGACAGGGGAGGTCGCTTTCTTT | CASSPRPGTGEVAFF
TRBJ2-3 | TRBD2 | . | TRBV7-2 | TGTGCCAGCAGTCCCAGAGCGGGGGGAGATACGCAGTATTTT | CASSPRAGGDTQYF
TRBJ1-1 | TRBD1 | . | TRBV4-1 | TGCGCCAGCAGCCACCTAAGGACAGGGGTAACTGAAGCTTTCTTT | CASSHLRTGVTEAFF
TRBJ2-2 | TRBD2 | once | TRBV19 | TGTGCCAGTAGTACCGAGGGACTAGGGCCGAACACCGGGGAGCTGTTTTTT | CASSTEGLGPNTGELFF
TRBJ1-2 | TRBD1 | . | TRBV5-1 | TGCGCCAGCAGACATCCCCAGGGGGATAACTATGGCTACACCTTC | CASRHPQGDNYGYTF
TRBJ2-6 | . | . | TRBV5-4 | TGTGCCAGCAGTCGCGAATCTGGGGCCAACGTCCTGACTTTC | CASSRESGANVLTF
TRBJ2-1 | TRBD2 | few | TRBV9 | TGTGCCAGCAGCGTAGGGGGGACTACCTACAATGAGCAGTTCTTC | CASSVGGTTYNEQFF
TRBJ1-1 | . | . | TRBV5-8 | TGTGCCAGCAGCAAAGGGCGGGGCGCCGGCAACACTGAAGCTTTCTTT | CASSKGRGAGNTEAFF
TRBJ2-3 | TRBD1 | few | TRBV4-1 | TGCGCCAGCAGCCAAGGGGACAGGGAAATCGATACGCAGTATTTT | CASSQGDREIDTQYF
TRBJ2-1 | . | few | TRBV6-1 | TGTGCCGGGGGACTCCTTTTAAGCGAGCAGTTCTTC | CAGGLLLSEQFF